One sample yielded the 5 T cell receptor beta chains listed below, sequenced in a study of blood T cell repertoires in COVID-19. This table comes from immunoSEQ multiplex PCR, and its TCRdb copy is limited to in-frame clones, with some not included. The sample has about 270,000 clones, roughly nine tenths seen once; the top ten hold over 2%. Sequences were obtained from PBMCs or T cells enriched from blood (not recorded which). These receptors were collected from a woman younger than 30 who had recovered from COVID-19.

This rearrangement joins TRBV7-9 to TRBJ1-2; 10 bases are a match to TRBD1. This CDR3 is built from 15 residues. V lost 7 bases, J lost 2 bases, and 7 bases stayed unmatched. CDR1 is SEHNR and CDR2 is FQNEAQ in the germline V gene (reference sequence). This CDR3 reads CASTLGTGENYGYTF. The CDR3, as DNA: TGTGCCAGCACCTTGGGGACAGGGGAAAACTATGGCTACACCTTC.

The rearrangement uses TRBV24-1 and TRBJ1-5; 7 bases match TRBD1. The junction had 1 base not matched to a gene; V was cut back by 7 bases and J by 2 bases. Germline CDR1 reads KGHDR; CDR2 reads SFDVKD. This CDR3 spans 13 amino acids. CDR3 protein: CATRGTGNQPQHF. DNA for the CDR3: TGTGCCACCAGAGGGACAGGCAATCAGCCCCAGCATTTT.

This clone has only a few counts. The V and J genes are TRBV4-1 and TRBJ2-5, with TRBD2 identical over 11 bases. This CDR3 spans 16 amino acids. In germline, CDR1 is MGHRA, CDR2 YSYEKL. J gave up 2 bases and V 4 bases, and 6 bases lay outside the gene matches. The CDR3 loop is CASSPWTSGPQETQYF. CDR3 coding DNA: TGCGCCAGCAGCCCATGGACTAGCGGGCCACAAGAGACCCAGTACTTC.

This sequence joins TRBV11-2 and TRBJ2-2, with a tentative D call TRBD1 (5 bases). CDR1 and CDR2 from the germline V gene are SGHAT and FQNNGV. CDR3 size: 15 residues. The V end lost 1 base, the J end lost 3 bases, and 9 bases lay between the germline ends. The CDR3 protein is CASSLGAGYTGELFF. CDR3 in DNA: TGTGCCAGCAGCTTAGGGGCAGGGTACACCGGGGAGCTGTTTTTT.

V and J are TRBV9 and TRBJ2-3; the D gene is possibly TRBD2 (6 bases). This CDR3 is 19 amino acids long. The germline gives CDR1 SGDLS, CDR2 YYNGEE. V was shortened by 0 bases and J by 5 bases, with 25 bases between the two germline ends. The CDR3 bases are TGTGCCAGCAGCGTAGCCCCCCTCACCTACGGCGGGGAGCTAGATACGCAGTATTTT. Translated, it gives CASSVAPLTYGGELDTQYF.